The clone carrying this TCR beta chain was counted many times. Its antigen is currently unknown. This entry is derived from a study of molecular identifiers for immune sequencing clone quantification. Study outcomes and limitations: In a background of 900,000 to 1,000,000 naive cells, spiked Jurkat TCR RNA from one cell was reportedly detectable.

The CDR3 is 15 residues long. Germline V gene sequence: CDR1 GTSNPN, CDR2 SVGIG (reference sequence). The junction had 5 bases not matched to a gene; V was cut back by 2 bases and J by 2 bases. Via MiXCR, TCRdb re-called the PCR reads, giving one row per CDR3 protein. The profile shows about 640,000 distinct CDR3 sequences, about 20% of them singletons. Between roughly 17,000 and 1,000,000 sorted cells, with 10%, 30% or 50% RNA, yielded naive CD8 libraries. CD8+CD4-CCR7+CD45RA+ cells were sorted as naive CD8 T cells. This sequence originates from a human donor in good health. Some libraries in this study had Jurkat cell RNA spiked in. The sequencing sample was made of naive CD8+ T cells from blood, with Jurkat cell RNA spiked in. Subset here: FACS-sorted CD8+CD4-CCR7+CD45RA+ naive T cells. This sequence joins TRBV30 and TRBJ2-3; 9 nucleotides line up with TRBD1. The CDR3 sequence: CAWSPGQGITDTQYF. The CDR3, as DNA: TGTGCCTGGAGTCCAGGACAGGGGATCACAGATACGCAGTATTTT. The full variable domain, with the rest looked up from reference TRBV30 and TRBJ2-3, is SQTIHQWPATLVQPVGSPLSLECTVEGTSNPNLYWYRQAAGRGLQLLFYSVGIGQISSEVPQNLSASRPQDRQFILSSKKLLLSDSGFYLCAWSPGQGITDTQYFGPGTRLTVL.